The text below deals with one TCR beta chain. Its target is not known. Other DNA sequences from this sample encode an identical CDR3 as well. The table came from immunoSEQ multiplex PCR; TCRdb's copy has only in-frame clones and leaves some out. The table has tens of thousands of clones, 70% to 90% seen once. This entry is derived from a study of OX40 agonist ivuxolimab in advanced cancers. The CDR3 runs 11 residues. CDR1 is DFQATT, CDR2 SNEGSKA, per germline (reference sequence). The V gene lost 6 bases and the J gene lost 3 bases, with 8 bases spanning the gap. General study findings and limits: On average, CD8+ T cells had more expanded clones than CD4+.

The TCR originated in an adult with an advanced solid tumor such as melanoma, head and neck, liver or kidney cancer. The V gene is TRBV20-1, the J gene TRBJ1-1; TRBD1 is a possible D gene (5 bases). The specimen comprised CD4+ or CD8+ T cells sorted from blood, sampled in a trial of the OX40 agonist ivuxolimab. The CDR3 protein is CSAGGYTEAFF. The CDR3, as DNA: TGCAGTGCCGGGGGGTACACTGAAGCTTTCTTT.